This is a list of T cell receptor beta chains from one sample in a study of T-cell reconstitution after alpha-beta-depleted transplantation in children. Each CDR3 protein gets one entry after TCRdb re-called the PCR reads with MiXCR. The sample lists almost 250,000 distinct CDR3 sequences, about 25% seen once, with around 2.5% in the top ten. The material was PBMCs, obtained before TCRalphabeta/CD19-depleted stem cell transplant. Source of these receptors: a girl aged 2 to 9 with Fanconi anemia, due to receive a stem cell transplant. CDR3s include the opening cysteine and the closing phenylalanine or tryptophan. A D gene is named only where the DNA matches it firmly. Part of the rows lack a size; the others show once, few, many or a class for expanded clones.

>.|many|TRBJ2-1|TRBV10-3
TGTGCCATCACGGACCTAGCCGGCAATGAGCAGTTCTTC
CAITDLAGNEQFF
>TRBD2|.|TRBJ2-5|TRBV5-1
TGCGCCAGCAGCCCGGGAAGGCTAGCGGGGAGGGAGACCCAGTACTTC
CASSPGRLAGRETQYF
>TRBD1|many|TRBJ2-7|TRBV5-1
TGCGCCAGCAGCTGGACAGGGGACGAGCAGTACTTC
CASSWTGDEQYF
>.|many|TRBJ2-7|TRBV7-2
TGTGCCAGCAGCTTTCCCCCAGGGGCCTACGAGCAGTACTTC
CASSFPPGAYEQYF
>TRBD1|few|TRBJ2-7|TRBV18
TGTGCCAGCTCACTTAAGGACAGGGATGCCTACGAGCAGTACTTC
CASSLKDRDAYEQYF
>.|once|TRBJ2-5|TRBV9
TGTGCCAGCAGCCTAGGACTATCTATGATACAAGAGACCCAGTACTTC
CASSLGLSMIQETQYF
>TRBD1|few|TRBJ2-7|TRBV5-1
TGCGCCAGCAGCTTCCTGACAGGGGCCTACGAGCAGTACTTC
CASSFLTGAYEQYF
>.|many|TRBJ2-7|TRBV28
TGTGCCAGCAGTTGGGTCGGAATGAGCTCCTACGAGCAGTACTTC
CASSWVGMSSYEQYF
>.|few|TRBJ2-3|TRBV5-1
TGCGCCAGCAGCTTGGAGGAAGATACGCAGTATTTT
CASSLEEDTQYF
>TRBD2|.|TRBJ2-1|TRBV7-9
TGTGCCAGCAGCGGGACAGCGGGAGGTGAGCAGTTCTTC
CASSGTAGGEQFF
>.|.|TRBJ1-6|TRBV20-1
TGCAGTGCTAGGGGTTCTCCTGATTCACCCCTCCACTTT
CSARGSPDSPLHF
>TRBD2|.|TRBJ2-7|TRBV20-1
TGCAGTGTTCTAGCGGGCGACTACGAGCAGTACTTC
CSVLAGDYEQYF
>.|many|TRBJ2-3|TRBV28
TGTGCCAGCAGCTTGTTGAAGGATACGCAGTATTTT
CASSLLKDTQYF
>TRBD2|few|TRBJ2-3|TRBV7-2
TGTGCCAGCAGCCAGGGGAGATTGCGGGGGGGCCGGGCTACGCAGTATTTT
CASSQGRLRGGRATQYF
>TRBD1|.|TRBJ1-1|TRBV20-1
TGCAGTGCTAGTTACAGGGGCCCGAACACTGAAGCTTTCTTT
CSASYRGPNTEAFF
>.|.|TRBJ2-5|TRBV20-1
TGCAGTGCTAGACGGCGTGGTGGGAACGCAGAGACCCAGTACTTC
CSARRRGGNAETQYF
>.|.|TRBJ2-7|TRBV20-1
TGCAGTGCTAGAGCGGGGCTCCACGAGCAGTACTTC
CSARAGLHEQYF
>.|many|TRBJ2-3|TRBV21-1
TGTGCCAGCAGCAACTTGGGAGATACGCAGTATTTT
CASSNLGDTQYF
>.|many|TRBJ2-2|TRBV5-1
TGCGCCAGCAGCCCTCGGGACAAAAACACCGGGGAGCTGTTTTTT
CASSPRDKNTGELFF
>TRBD1|many|TRBJ2-1|TRBV7-2
TGTGCCAGCAGCAGGGGGCTTTACAATGAGCAGTTCTTC
CASSRGLYNEQFF
>.|many|TRBJ2-1|TRBV30
TGTGCCTGGACCGGACACCGGAGGCTCAATGAGCAGTTCTTC
CAWTGHRRLNEQFF
>.|few|TRBJ1-1|TRBV20-1
TGCAGTGCTAGAGAGGCAGCCACTGAAGCTTTCTTT
CSAREAATEAFF
>TRBD2|many|TRBJ2-3|TRBV6-5
TGTGCCAGCAGTTTGGCGGGAGTCACAGATACGCAGTATTTT
CASSLAGVTDTQYF
>TRBD1|.|TRBJ1-1|TRBV12-3/TRBV12-4
TGTGCCAGCAGTTGGGCCACAGGGGCGCAGGCTTTCTTT
CASSWATGAQAFF
>.|.|TRBJ2-2|TRBV15
TGTGCCACCAGCAGAGCTACAGGGAGAAGCACCGGGGAGCTGTTTTTT
CATSRATGRSTGELFF
>.|many|TRBJ1-2|TRBV27
TGTGCCAGCAGTTTCGACACAGCCTATGGCTACACCTTC
CASSFDTAYGYTF
>.|.|TRBJ2-7|TRBV7-2
TGTGCCAGCAGGCTCGGAGGAGCCTCCTCCTACGAGCAGTACTTC
CASRLGGASSYEQYF
>TRBD2|.|TRBJ2-1|TRBV27
TGTGCCAGCAGTAAGGGTACTAGCGGCTACAATGAGCAGTTCTTC
CASSKGTSGYNEQFF
>.|few|TRBJ2-1|TRBV20-1
TGCAGTGCTAGAGGGTCGGGAAGGGGAGATGAGCAGTTCTTC
CSARGSGRGDEQFF
>TRBD1|many|TRBJ1-1|TRBV20-1
TGCAGTGCTAGGGGACAGGGGGGGACTGAAGCTTTCTTT
CSARGQGGTEAFF
>TRBD1|few|TRBJ2-2|TRBV5-1
TGCGCCAGCACTCGACAGGGGGCGAACACCGGGGAGCTGTTTTTT
CASTRQGANTGELFF
>TRBD2|many|TRBJ2-1|TRBV27
TGTGCCAGCAGTTTCTCTAGCGGGGGGGCTTATGAGCAGTTCTTC
CASSFSSGGAYEQFF
>.|.|TRBJ2-6|TRBV28
TGTGCCAGCAGTTTAGGCCGTATCTCTGGGGCCAACGTCCTGACTTTC
CASSLGRISGANVLTF
>TRBD2|.|TRBJ2-3|TRBV3-1
TGTGCCAGCAGCCAAGATGGGACTAGCGGGGGGGATACGCAGTATTTT
CASSQDGTSGGDTQYF
>.|many|TRBJ2-1|TRBV20-1
TGCAGTGCCCTTAAGAGCTCCTACAATGAGCAGTTCTTC
CSALKSSYNEQFF
>.|.|TRBJ1-5|TRBV2
TGTGCCAGCAGTGATCCGACAGCCCTCGGTCAGCCCCAGCATTTT
CASSDPTALGQPQHF
>.|.|TRBJ2-5|TRBV29-1
TGCAGCGTTGATACAGGGAGGGGAGAGACCCAGTACTTC
CSVDTGRGETQYF
>TRBD2|.|TRBJ2-3|TRBV20-1
TGCAGTGCTGGGCCTGGACTAGCGGCCACAGATACGCAGTATTTT
CSAGPGLAATDTQYF
>.|few|TRBJ1-3|TRBV5-1
TGCGCCAGCAGCTTGTTGGGCGGACTCTCTGGAAACACCATATATTTT
CASSLLGGLSGNTIYF
>TRBD2|.|TRBJ2-1|TRBV7-2
TGTGCCAGCAGCTTAGAGACTAGCGGGGAAGTGCAGTTCTTC
CASSLETSGEVQFF
>TRBD2|many|TRBJ2-5|TRBV12-3/TRBV12-4
TGTGCCAGCAGTTTACCGTGGACTAGCGGGAGTGAAGAGACCCAGTACTTC
CASSLPWTSGSEETQYF
>TRBD1|many|TRBJ2-1|TRBV24-1
TGTGCCACCAGTGATCCAGGGGGCTCCTACAATGAGCAGTTCTTC
CATSDPGGSYNEQFF
>.|many|TRBJ2-7|TRBV29-1
TGCAGCGGGTCGGGGGACAGTCACTACGAGCAGTACTTC
CSGSGDSHYEQYF
>.|once|TRBJ2-5|TRBV29-1
TGCAGCACCGAACCCCTCGACAGATTCCAGTACTTC
CSTEPLDRFQYF
>.|.|TRBJ2-3|TRBV20-1
TGCAGTGCTTGGGCCACAGGGTACCCAGATACGCAGTATTTT
CSAWATGYPDTQYF
>.|many|TRBJ1-4|TRBV6-6
TGTGCCAGCAGTTCCGATGAAAAACTGTTTTTT
CASSSDEKLFF
>.|many|TRBJ2-5|TRBV20-1
TGCAGTGCCACAAACGTAGGACCAGAGACCCAGTACTTC
CSATNVGPETQYF
>.|once|TRBJ2-1|TRBV4-2
TGTGCCAGCAGCCAAGATTGGACTCTCTCCTACAATGAGCAGTTCTTC
CASSQDWTLSYNEQFF
>TRBD2|few|TRBJ2-4|TRBV29-1
TGCAGCGTTGAAGGTCCTAGCGGGGCTCAGATGGGAAACATTCAGTACTTC
CSVEGPSGAQMGNIQYF
>.|.|TRBJ2-1|TRBV6-4
TGTGCCAGCAGTGACGGATATGGGGTTAATGAGCAGTTCTTC
CASSDGYGVNEQFF
>TRBD2|many|TRBJ2-5|TRBV20-1
TGCAGTGCTAGGTTAGCGGGGCATCCAGAGACCCAGTACTTC
CSARLAGHPETQYF
>.|many|TRBJ1-6|TRBV20-1
TGCAGTGCTAGTAGCAGTATCAGTTCACCCCTCCACTTT
CSASSSISSPLHF